Presented here are 7 T cell receptor beta chains from one specimen sequenced in a study of T cells after yellow fever vaccination (dated by TCRdb to between 2018 and 2021). The receptor library was made with 5' RACE. Sequenced on an Illumina HiSeq 2500. Starting from the raw public reads, TCRdb applied fastp trimming at Q25, assembled clones with MiXCR and retained in-frame beta chains. Rows matching on CDR3 protein sequence are summarized as one entry with the most common DNA and genes. The sample yields 550,000 to 750,000 distinct CDR3 sequences; about 13% were counted once. The biggest ten clones account for more than 13% of the sample. Read against the paper, the sample's treatment or condition label means: live attenuated yellow fever vaccine strain. This sample comprised PBMCs, obtained on the day of the yellow fever booster vaccination. Every receptor here comes from a man aged 25 to 40 who received the YFV17D yellow fever vaccine.

The V gene is TRBV20-1, the J gene TRBJ1-6; no firm D call. Germline CDR1 is DFQATT and CDR2 is SNEGSKA (reference sequence). V was clipped by 2 bases and J by 6 bases, with 14 bases between them. The CDR3 extends over 15 amino acids. CDR3 region: CSARRGGHGNSPLHF. The CDR3 DNA follows: TGCAGTGCTAGAAGAGGAGGGCATGGTAATTCACCCCTCCACTTT.

This chain uses TRBV7-2 with TRBJ2-5; possibly TRBD1 for D (7 bases). The CDR3 spans 15 residues. The V end was cut by 5 bases, the J end by 4 bases, with 17 bases between. Germline V gene data show CDR1 as SGHTA and CDR2 as FQGNSA. In nucleotides, the CDR3 is TGTGCCAGCAGCCCCTTTCGACAGGGAGGAGAGACCCAGTACTTC. Its translation is CASSPFRQGGETQYF.

The chain combines TRBV11-3 with TRBJ2-1, with D perhaps matching TRBD1 or TRBD2 (5 bases each). V was trimmed by 3 bases and J by 11 bases, leaving 17 bases between them. Germline CDR1 is SGHNT and CDR2 is YENEEA. The CDR3 has 14 amino acids. The CDR3 DNA sequence: TGTGCCAGCAGCTTCGGACAAGTCGGGGTCCAGCAGTTCTTC. It translates to CASSFGQVGVQQFF.

The rearrangement joins TRBV30 to TRBJ2-7; tentatively, D is TRBD1 (7 bases). Germline V gene lookup returns CDR1 GTSNPN and CDR2 SVGIG (reference sequence). The CDR3 has 14 amino acids. Trimming shortened V by 6 bases and J by 9 bases, and 24 bases separated the two germline ends. The CDR3 protein is CACLGGQTVSRQYF. The CDR3 DNA is TGTGCCTGCCTCGGGGGACAGACCGTCTCGAGGCAGTACTTC.

This clonotype was observed a few times. The chain joins TRBV20-1 to TRBJ1-5; D uncertain. With 8 bases removed from V and 7 bases from J, the gap between germline ends came to 15 bases. CDR3 length: 12 residues. Germline CDR1 DFQATT, CDR2 SNEGSKA (reference sequence). The CDR3 region has the DNA TGCAGTCCGGGGAGGATAAGCCAGCCCCAGCATTTT. It specifies CSPGRISQPQHF.

The chain recombines TRBV20-1 with TRBJ2-7; perhaps D is TRBD1 or TRBD2 (6 bases each). Trimming left V 3 bases short and J 1 base short, with 19 bases between. This CDR3 has 16 amino acids. Germline loops: CDR1 DFQATT, CDR2 SNEGSKA (reference sequence). The DNA of the CDR3 is TGCAGTGCTAGGCCACTAGAGGGGGAGGCTTCCTACGAGCAGTACTTC. This encodes CSARPLEGEASYEQYF.

The chain recombines TRBV18 with TRBJ2-5, with TRBD1 matching over 7 bases. There are 15 residues in the CDR3. Germline CDR1 is KGHSH and CDR2 is LQKENI. Trimming cost V 2 bases and J 4 bases; bases outside gene matches: 7. The CDR3, as DNA: TGTGCCAGCTCACCATTCGAGGGGGCTGGAGAGACCCAGTACTTC. It codes for CASSPFEGAGETQYF.